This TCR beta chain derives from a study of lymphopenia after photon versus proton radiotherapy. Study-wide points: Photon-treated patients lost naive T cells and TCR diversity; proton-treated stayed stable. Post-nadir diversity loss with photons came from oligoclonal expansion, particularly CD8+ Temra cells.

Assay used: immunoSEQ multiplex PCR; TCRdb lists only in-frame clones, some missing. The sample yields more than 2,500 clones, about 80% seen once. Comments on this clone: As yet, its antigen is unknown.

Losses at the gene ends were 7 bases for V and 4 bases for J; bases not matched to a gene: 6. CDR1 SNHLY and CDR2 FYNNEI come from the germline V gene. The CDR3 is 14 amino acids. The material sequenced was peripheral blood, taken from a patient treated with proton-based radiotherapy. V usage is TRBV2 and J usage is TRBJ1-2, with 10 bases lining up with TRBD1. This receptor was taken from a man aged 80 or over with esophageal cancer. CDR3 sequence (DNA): TGTGCCAGCACCTGGGACAGGGGAAGCTATGGCTACACCTTC. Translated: CASTWDRGSYGYTF.